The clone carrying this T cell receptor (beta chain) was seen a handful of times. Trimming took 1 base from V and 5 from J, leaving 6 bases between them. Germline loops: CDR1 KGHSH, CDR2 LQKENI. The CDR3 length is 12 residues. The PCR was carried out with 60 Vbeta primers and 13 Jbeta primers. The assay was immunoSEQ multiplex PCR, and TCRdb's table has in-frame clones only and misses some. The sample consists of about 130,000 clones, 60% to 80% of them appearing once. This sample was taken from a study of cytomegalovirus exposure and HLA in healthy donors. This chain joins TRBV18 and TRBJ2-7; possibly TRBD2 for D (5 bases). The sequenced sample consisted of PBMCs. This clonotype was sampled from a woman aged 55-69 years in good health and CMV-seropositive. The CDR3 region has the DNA TGTGCCAGCTCACCACAGGGAGACGAGCAGTACTTC. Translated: CASSPQGDEQYF.